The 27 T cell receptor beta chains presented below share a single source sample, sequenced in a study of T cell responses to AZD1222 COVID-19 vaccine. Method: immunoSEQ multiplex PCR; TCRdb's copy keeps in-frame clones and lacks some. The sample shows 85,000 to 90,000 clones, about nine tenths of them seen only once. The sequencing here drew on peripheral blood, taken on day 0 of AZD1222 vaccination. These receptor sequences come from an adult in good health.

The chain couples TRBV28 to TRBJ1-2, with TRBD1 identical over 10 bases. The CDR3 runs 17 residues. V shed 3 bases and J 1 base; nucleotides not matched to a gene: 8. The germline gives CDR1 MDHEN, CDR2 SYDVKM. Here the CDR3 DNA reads TGTGCCAGCAGTTTCCCGACAGGGGGCCAAATTAACTATGGCTACACCTTC. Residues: CASSFPTGGQINYGYTF.

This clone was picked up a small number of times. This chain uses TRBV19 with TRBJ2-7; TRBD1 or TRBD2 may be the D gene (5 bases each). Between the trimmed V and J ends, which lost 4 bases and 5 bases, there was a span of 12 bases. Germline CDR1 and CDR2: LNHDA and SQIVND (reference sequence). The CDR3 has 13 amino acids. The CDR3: CASSRRGSDEQYF. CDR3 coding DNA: TGTGCCAGTAGTAGAAGGGGTAGCGACGAGCAGTACTTC.

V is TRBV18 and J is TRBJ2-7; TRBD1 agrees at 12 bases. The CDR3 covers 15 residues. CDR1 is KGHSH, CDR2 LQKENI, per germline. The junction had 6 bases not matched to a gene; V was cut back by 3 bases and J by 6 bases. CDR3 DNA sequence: TGTGCCAGCTCACCTCCGGGACAGGGGGCGGGCGAGCAGTACTTC. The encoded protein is CASSPPGQGAGEQYF.

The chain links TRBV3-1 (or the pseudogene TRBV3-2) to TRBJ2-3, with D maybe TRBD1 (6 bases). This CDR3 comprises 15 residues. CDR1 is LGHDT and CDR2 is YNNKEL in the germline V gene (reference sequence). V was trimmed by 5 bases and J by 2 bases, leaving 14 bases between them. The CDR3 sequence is CASSSRQANTDTQYF. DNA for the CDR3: TGTGCCAGCAGCTCAAGACAGGCGAACACAGATACGCAGTATTTT.

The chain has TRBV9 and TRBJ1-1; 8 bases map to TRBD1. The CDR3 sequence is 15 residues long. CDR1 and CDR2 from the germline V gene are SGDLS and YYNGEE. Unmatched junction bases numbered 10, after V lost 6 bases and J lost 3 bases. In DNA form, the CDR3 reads TGTGCCAGCACCCCGTCCAGGGGGCAGGACACTGAAGCTTTCTTT. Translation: CASTPSRGQDTEAFF.

The CDR3 DNA reads as TGTGCCAGCAGTTTGGGACAGGGCGATGAAAAACTGTTTTTT. This encodes CASSLGQGDEKLFF. V usage is TRBV27 and J usage is TRBJ1-4; 9 bases are shared with TRBD1. The CDR3 runs 14 residues. Germline V gives CDR1 MNHEY, CDR2 SMNVEV (reference sequence). With 3 bases clipped from V and 6 bases from J, the junction kept 2 bases outside the gene matches. Variable domain in full (rest from reference TRBV27 and TRBJ1-4): EAQVTQNPRYLITVTGKKLTVTCSQNMNHEYMSWYRQDPGLGLRQIYYSMNVEVTDKGDVPEGYKVSRKEKRNFPLILESPSPNQTSLYFCASSLGQGDEKLFFGSGTQLSVL.

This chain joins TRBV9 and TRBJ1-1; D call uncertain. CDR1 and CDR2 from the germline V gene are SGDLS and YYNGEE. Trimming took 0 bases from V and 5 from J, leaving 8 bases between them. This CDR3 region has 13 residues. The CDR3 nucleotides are TGTGCCAGCAGCGTAGAGGGTAGGACTGAAGCTTTCTTT. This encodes CASSVEGRTEAFF.

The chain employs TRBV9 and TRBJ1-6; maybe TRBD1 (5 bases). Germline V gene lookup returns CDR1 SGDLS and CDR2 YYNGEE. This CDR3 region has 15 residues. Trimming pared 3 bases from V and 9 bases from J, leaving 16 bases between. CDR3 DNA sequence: TGTGCCAGCAGCGGGGACGGAGGGCTTGGTTCACCCCTCCACTTT. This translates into CASSGDGGLGSPLHF.

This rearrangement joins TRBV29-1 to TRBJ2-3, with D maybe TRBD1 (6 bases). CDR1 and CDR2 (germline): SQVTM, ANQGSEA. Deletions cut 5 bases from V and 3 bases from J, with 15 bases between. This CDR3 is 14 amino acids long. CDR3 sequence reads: CSVQRGWDTDTQYF. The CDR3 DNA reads TGCAGCGTTCAAAGGGGGTGGGATACAGATACGCAGTATTTT.

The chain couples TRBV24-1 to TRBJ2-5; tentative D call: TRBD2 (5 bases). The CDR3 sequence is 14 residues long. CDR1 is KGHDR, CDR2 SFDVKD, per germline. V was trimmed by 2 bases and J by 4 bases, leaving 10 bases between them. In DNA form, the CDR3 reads TGTGCCACCAGTGATTCTAGCCGAGGAGAGACCCAGTACTTC. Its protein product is CATSDSSRGETQYF.

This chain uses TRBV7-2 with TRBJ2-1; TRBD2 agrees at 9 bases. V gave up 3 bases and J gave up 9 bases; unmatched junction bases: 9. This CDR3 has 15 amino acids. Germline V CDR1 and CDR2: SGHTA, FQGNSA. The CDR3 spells CASSFDSGSLTEQFF. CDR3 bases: TGTGCCAGCAGCTTTGATAGCGGGAGTCTCACTGAGCAGTTCTTC.

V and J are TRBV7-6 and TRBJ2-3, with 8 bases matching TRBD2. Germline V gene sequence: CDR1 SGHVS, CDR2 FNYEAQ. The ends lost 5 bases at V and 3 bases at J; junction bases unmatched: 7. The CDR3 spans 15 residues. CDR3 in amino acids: CASSARASGTDTQYF. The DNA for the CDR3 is TGTGCCAGCAGCGCGCGGGCTAGCGGGACAGATACGCAGTATTTT.

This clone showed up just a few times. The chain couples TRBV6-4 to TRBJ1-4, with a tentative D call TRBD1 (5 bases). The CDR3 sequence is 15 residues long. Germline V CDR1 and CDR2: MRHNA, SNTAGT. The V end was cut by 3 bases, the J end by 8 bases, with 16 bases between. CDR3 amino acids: CASSDRGDGTEKLFF. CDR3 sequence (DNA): TGTGCCAGCAGTGATCGGGGGGACGGAACCGAAAAACTGTTTTTT.

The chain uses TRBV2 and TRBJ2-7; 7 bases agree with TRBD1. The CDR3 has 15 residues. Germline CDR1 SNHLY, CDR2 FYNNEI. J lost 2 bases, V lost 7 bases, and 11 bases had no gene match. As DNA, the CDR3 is TGTGCCAGCATTAGCACCCGGGACAGCCCCTACGAGCAGTACTTC. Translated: CASISTRDSPYEQYF.

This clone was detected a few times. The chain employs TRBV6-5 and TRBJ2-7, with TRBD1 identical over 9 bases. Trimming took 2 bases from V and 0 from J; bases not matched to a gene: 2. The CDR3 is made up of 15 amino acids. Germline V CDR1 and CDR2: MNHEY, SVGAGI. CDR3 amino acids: CASSYGTGISYEQYF. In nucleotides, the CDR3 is TGTGCCAGCAGTTACGGGACAGGGATCTCCTACGAGCAGTACTTC.

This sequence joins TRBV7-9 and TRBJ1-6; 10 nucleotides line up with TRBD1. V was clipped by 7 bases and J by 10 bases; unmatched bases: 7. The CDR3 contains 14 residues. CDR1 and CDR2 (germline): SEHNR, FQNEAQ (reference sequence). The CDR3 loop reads CASTSGDRGSPLHF. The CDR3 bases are TGTGCCAGCACCTCAGGGGACAGGGGATCACCCCTCCACTTT. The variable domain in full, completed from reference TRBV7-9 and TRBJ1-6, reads DTGVSQNPRHKITKRGQNVTFRCDPISEHNRLYWYRQTLGQGPEFLTYFQNEAQLEKSRLLSDRFSAERPKGSFSTLEIQRTEQGDSAMYLCASTSGDRGSPLHFGNGTRLTVT.

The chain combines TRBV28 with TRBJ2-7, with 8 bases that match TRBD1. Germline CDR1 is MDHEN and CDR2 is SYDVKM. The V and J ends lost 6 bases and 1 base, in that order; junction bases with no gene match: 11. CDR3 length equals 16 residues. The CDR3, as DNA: TGTGCCAGCAGAAGTACCGACAGGGGCGAATCCTACGAGCAGTACTTC. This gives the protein CASRSTDRGESYEQYF.

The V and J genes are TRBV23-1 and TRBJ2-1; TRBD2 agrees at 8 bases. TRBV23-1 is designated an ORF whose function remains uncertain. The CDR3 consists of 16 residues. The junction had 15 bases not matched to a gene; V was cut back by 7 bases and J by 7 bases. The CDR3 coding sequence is TGCGCCAGCACCCAACTCTTGGCGGGAGGCGGGAATGAGCAGTTCTTC. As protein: CASTQLLAGGGNEQFF.

DNA for the CDR3: TGTGCCAGCAGCTTTGAAACAGGGGATGGTGAAAAACTGTTTTTT. Translation: CASSFETGDGEKLFF. The V gene is TRBV5-8, the J gene TRBJ1-4, with 7 bases identical to TRBD1. J lost 7 bases, V lost 2 bases, and 8 bases had no gene match. Per the germline V gene, CDR1 is SGHTS and CDR2 is YDEGEE. The CDR3 consists of 15 residues.

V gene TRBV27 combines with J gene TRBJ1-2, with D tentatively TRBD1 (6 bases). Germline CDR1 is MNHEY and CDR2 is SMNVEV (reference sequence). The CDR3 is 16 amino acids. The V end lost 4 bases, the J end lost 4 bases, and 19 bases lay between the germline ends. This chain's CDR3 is CASSYEGGQTSYGYTF. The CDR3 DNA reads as TGTGCCAGCAGTTATGAAGGGGGGCAAACCAGCTATGGCTACACCTTC.

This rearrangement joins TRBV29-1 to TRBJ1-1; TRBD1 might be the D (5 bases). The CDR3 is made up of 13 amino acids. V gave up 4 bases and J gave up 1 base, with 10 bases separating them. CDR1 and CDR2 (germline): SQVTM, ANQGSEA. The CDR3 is CSVGEGPNTEAFF. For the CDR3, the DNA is TGCAGCGTTGGCGAGGGACCGAACACTGAAGCTTTCTTT. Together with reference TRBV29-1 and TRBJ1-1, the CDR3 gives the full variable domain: SAVISQKPSRDICQRGTSLTIQCQVDSQVTMMFWYRQQPGQSLTLIATANQGSEATYESGFVIDKFPISRPNLTFSTLTVSNMSPEDSSIYLCSVGEGPNTEAFFGQGTRLTVV.

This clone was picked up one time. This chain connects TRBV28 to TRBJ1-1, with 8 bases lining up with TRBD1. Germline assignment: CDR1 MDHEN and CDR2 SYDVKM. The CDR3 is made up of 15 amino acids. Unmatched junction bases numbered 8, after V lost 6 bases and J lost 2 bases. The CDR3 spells CASRGQGRVNTEAFF. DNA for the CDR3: TGTGCCAGCAGAGGACAGGGACGAGTAAACACTGAAGCTTTCTTT.

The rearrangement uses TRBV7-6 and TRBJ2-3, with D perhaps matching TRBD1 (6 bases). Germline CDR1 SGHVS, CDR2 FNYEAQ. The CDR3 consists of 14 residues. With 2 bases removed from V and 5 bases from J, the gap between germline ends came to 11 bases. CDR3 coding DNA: TGTGCCAGCAGCTTAAGTCCAGGGGAAGATACGCAGTATTTT. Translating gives CASSLSPGEDTQYF.

As DNA, the CDR3 is TGTGCCAGCAGCCCGGAGGTGGGGGATTCCTACGAGCAGTACTTC. It yields the protein CASSPEVGDSYEQYF. The J gene is TRBJ2-7, the V gene TRBV6-5; TRBD1 or TRBD2 may be the D gene (5 bases each). Germline loops: CDR1 MNHEY, CDR2 SVGAGI. There are 15 residues in the CDR3. Trimming pared 6 bases from V and 1 base from J, leaving 16 bases between.

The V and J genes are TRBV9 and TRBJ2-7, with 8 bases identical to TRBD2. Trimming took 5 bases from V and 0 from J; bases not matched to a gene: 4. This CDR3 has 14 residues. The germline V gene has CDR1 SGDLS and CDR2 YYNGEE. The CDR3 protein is CASSRTSGSYEQYF. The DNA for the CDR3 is TGTGCCAGCAGTCGAACTAGCGGCTCCTACGAGCAGTACTTC.

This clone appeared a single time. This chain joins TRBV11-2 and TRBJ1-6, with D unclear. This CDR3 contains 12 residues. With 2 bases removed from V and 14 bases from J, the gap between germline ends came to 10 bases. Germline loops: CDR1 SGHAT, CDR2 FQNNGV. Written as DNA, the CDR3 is TGTGCCAGCAGCTTATCCGAGACCACCCTCCACTTT. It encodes CASSLSETTLHF.

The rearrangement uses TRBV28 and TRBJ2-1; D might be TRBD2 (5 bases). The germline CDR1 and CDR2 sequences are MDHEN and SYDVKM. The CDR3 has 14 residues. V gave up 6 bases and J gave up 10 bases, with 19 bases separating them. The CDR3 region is CASSGLTAQWEQFF. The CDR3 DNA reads TGTGCCAGCAGCGGACTCACGGCACAATGGGAGCAGTTCTTC.